This TCR beta chain emerged from a study of T cells in narcolepsy. Study-wide background: Healthy controls were enrolled alongside patients with narcolepsy type 1 or type 2.

By frequency in the sample, this clone is medium-sized. Its antigen remains unidentified. Study-level findings and limits: Autoreactive clonotypes reportedly recurred in blood of same and different patients, not controls. Autoreactive HCRT-specific and TRIB2-specific clonotypes were marked in same-patient CSF-versus-blood CD4+ comparisons. Autoreactive clone sequences were missing from some blood memory CD4+ repertoires.

V lost 0 bases and J lost 5; bases outside the gene matches: 9. This CDR3 contains 16 residues. Germline V lookup: CDR1 KGHSH, CDR2 LQKENI. Using immunoSEQ multiplex PCR, the repertoire was profiled, and TCRdb retains in-frame clones only, with some absent. The sample yields tens of thousands of clones, 79% seen once. The rearrangement joins TRBV18 to TRBJ2-7, with 8 bases aligning to TRBD2. The specimen sequenced was CD45RA- memory CD4+ T cells from PBMCs. This clonotype was obtained from a human donor with narcolepsy. The CDR3 DNA is TGTGCCAGCTCACCACCAAGCGGGACTAGAGGCCACGAGCAGTACTTC. It is translated as CASSPPSGTRGHEQYF.